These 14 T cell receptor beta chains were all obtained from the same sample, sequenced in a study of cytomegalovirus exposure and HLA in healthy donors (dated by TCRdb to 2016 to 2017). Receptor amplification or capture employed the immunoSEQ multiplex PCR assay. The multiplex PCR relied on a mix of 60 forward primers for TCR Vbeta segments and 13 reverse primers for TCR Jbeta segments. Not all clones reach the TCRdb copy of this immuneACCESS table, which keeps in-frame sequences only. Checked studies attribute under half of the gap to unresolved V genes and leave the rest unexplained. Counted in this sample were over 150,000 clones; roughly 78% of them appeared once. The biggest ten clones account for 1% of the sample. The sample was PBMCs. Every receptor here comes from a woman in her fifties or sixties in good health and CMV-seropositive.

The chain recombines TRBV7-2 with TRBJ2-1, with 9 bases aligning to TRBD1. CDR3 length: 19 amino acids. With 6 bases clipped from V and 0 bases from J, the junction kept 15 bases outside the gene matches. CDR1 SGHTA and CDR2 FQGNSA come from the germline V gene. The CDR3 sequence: CASRLPTGGYFSSYNEQFF. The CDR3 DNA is TGTGCCAGCAGACTACCGACAGGGGGTTACTTTAGCTCCTACAATGAGCAGTTCTTC.

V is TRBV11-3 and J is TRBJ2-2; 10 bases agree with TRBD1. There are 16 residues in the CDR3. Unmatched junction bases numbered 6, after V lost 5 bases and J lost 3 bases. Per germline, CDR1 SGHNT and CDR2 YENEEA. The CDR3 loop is CASSPDRGPDTGELFF. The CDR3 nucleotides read TGTGCCAGCAGCCCCGACAGGGGGCCGGACACCGGGGAGCTGTTTTTT. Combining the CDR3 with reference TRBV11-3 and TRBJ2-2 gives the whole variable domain EAGVVQSPRYKIIEKKQPVAFWCNPISGHNTLYWYLQNLGQGPELLIRYENEEAVDDSQLPKDRFSAERLKGVDSTLKIQPAELGDSAVYLCASSPDRGPDTGELFFGEGSRLTVL.

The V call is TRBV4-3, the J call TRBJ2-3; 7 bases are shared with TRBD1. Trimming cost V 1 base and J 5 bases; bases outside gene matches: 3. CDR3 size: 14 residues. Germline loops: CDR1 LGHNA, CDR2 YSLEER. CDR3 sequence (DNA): TGCGCCAGCAGCCAAGGACAGGGTAAAGATACGCAGTATTTT. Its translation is CASSQGQGKDTQYF.

The CDR3 region is CASRPQVNYGYTF. The CDR3 DNA reads as TGTGCCAGCAGACCTCAGGTTAACTATGGCTACACCTTC. The chain couples TRBV6-5 to TRBJ1-2; D unclear. The CDR3 is 13 residues long. Per the germline V gene, CDR1 is MNHEY and CDR2 is SVGAGI. V was shortened by 6 bases and J by 1 base, with 9 bases between the two germline ends.

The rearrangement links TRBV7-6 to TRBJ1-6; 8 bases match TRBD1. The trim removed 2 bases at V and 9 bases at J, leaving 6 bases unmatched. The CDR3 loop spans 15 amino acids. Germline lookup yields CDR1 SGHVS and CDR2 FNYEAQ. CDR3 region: CASSLSDRVSSPLHF. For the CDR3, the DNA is TGTGCCAGCAGCTTATCGGACAGGGTCAGTTCACCCCTCCACTTT. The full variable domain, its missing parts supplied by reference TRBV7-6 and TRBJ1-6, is GAGVSQSPRYKVTKRGQDVALRCDPISGHVSLYWYRQALGQGPEFLTYFNYEAQQDKSGLPNDRFSAERPEGSISTLTIQRTEQRDSAMYRCASSLSDRVSSPLHFGNGTRLTVT.

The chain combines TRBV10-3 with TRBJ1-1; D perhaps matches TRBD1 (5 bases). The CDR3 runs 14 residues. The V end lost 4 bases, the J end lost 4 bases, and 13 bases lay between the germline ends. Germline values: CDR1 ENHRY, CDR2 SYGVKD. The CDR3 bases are TGTGCCATCAGTGTAGATCTGGGGGGCACTGAAGCTTTCTTT. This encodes CAISVDLGGTEAFF.

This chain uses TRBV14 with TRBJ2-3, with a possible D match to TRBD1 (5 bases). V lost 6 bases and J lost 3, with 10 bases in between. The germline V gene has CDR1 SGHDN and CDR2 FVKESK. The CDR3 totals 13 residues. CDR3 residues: CASRIRQTDTQYF. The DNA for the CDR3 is TGTGCCAGCAGGATACGACAGACAGATACGCAGTATTTT.

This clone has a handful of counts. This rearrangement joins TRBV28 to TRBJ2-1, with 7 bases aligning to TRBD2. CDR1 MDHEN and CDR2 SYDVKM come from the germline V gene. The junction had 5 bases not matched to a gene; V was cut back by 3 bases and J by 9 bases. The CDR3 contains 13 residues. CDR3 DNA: TGTGCCAGCAGTTTGGGAGGGAACGGTGAGCAGTTCTTC. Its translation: CASSLGGNGEQFF.

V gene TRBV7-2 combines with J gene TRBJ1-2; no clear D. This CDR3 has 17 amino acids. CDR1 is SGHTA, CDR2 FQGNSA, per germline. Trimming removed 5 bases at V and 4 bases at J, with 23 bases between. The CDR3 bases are TGTGCCAGCAGCAAAGAGATGGGGTTAAGAGCGGCCTATGGCTACACCTTC. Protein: CASSKEMGLRAAYGYTF.

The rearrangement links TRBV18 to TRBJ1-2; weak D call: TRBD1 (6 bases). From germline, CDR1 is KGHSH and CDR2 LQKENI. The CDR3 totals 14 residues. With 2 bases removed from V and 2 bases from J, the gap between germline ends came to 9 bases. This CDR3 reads CASSPDRTNYGYTF. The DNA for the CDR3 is TGTGCCAGCTCACCAGACAGGACAAACTATGGCTACACCTTC.

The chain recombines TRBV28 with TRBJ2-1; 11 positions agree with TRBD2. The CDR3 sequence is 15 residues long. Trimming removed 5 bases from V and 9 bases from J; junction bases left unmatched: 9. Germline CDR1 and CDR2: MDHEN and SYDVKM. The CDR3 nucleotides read TGTGCCAGCAGTACGTATAGCGGGAGGGCCTTTGAGCAGTTCTTC. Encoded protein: CASSTYSGRAFEQFF.

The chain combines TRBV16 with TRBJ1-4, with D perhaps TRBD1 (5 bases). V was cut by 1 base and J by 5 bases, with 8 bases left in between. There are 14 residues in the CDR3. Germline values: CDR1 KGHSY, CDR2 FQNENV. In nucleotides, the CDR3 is TGTGCCAGCAGCCAATTGGGGGGGAATGAAAAACTGTTTTTT. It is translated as CASSQLGGNEKLFF.

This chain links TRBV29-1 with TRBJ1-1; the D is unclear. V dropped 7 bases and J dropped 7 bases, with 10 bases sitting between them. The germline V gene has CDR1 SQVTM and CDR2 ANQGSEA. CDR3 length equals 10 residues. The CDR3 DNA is TGCAGCGCCGAAGCCCTTGAAGCTTTCTTT. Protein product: CSAEALEAFF.

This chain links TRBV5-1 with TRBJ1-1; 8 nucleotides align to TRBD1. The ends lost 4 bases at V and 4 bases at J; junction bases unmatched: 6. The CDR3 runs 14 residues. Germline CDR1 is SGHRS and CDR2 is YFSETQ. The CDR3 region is CASSPQGGGTEAFF. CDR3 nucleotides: TGCGCCAGCAGCCCACAGGGGGGTGGCACTGAAGCTTTCTTT.